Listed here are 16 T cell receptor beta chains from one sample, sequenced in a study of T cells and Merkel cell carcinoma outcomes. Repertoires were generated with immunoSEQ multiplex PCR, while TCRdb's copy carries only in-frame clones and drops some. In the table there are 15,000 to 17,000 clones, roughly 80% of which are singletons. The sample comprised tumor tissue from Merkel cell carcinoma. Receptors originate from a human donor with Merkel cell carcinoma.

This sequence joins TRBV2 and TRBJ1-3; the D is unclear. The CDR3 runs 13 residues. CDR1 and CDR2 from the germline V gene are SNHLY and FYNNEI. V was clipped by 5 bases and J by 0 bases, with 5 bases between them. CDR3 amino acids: CASSPGSGNTIYF. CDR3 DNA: TGTGCCAGCAGTCCAGGCTCTGGAAACACCATATATTTT.

In DNA, the CDR3 is TGTGCCAGCTCACCGCCCGCGGCCGGCCCCTACGAGCAGTACTTC. This sequence encodes CASSPPAAGPYEQYF. This rearrangement joins TRBV18 to TRBJ2-7; unclear D gene. Germline V gives CDR1 KGHSH, CDR2 LQKENI. Trimming cost V 3 bases and J 2 bases, with 14 bases left between them. This CDR3 is 15 amino acids long.

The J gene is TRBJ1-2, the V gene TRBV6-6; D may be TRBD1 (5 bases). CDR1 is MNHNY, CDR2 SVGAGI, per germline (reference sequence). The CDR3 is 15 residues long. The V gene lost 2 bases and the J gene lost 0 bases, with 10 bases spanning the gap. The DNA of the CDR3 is TGTGCCAGCAGTTACGGGCAGGGAGCTAACTATGGCTACACCTTC. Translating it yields CASSYGQGANYGYTF.

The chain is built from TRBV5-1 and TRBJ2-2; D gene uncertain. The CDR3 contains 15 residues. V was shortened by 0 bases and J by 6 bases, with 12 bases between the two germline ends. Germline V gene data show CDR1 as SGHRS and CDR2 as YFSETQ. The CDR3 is CASSLALSGAGELFF. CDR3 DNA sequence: TGCGCCAGCAGCTTGGCCCTGTCCGGCGCCGGGGAGCTGTTTTTT. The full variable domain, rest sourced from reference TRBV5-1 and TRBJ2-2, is KAGVTQTPRYLIKTRGQQVTLSCSPISGHRSVSWYQQTPGQGLQFLFEYFSETQRNKGNFPGRFSGRQFSNSRSEMNVSTLELGDSALYLCASSLALSGAGELFFGEGSRLTVL.

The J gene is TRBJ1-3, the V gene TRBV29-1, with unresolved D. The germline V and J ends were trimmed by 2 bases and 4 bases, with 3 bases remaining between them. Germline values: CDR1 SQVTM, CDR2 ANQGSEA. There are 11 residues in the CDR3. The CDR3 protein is CSVETGNTIYF. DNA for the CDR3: TGCAGCGTTGAAACGGGAAACACCATATATTTT. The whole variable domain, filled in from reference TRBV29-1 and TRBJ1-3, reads SAVISQKPSRDICQRGTSLTIQCQVDSQVTMMFWYRQQPGQSLTLIATANQGSEATYESGFVIDKFPISRPNLTFSTLTVSNMSPEDSSIYLCSVETGNTIYFGEGSWLTVV.

For the CDR3, the DNA is TGTGCCAGCAGTAACCGGGACAAAAATCAGCCCCAGCATTTT. This codes for CASSNRDKNQPQHF. The chain couples TRBV6-6 to TRBJ1-5, with D tentatively TRBD1 (6 bases). CDR1 is MNHNY, CDR2 SVGAGI, per germline (reference sequence). The CDR3 is 14 amino acids. The V end lost 5 bases, the J end lost 4 bases, and 12 bases lay between the germline ends.

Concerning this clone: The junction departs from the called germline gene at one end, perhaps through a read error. The CDR3 DNA is TGTGCTAGCTCCCCGACTGGACAGTCGAGCTCCTACAATGAGCAGTTCTTC. Protein product: CASSPTGQSSSYNEQFF. V is TRBV18 and J is TRBJ2-1, with a tentative D call TRBD1 (6 bases). Germline assignment: CDR1 KGHSH and CDR2 LQKENI. The CDR3 consists of 17 residues.

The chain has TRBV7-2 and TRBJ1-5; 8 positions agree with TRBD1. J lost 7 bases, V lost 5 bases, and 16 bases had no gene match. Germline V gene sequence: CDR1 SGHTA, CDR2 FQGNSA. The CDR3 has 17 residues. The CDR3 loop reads CASSRGPRQGLRQPQHF. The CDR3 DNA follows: TGTGCCAGCAGCCGCGGACCCCGACAGGGGTTAAGGCAGCCCCAGCATTTT.

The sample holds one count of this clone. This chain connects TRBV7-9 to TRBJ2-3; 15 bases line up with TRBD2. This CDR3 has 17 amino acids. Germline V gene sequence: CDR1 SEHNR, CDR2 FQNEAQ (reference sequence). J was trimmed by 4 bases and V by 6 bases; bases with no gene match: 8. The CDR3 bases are TGTGCCAGCAGTCCAAGGGGACTAGCGGGGGGTCCAGATACGCAGTATTTT. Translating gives CASSPRGLAGGPDTQYF.

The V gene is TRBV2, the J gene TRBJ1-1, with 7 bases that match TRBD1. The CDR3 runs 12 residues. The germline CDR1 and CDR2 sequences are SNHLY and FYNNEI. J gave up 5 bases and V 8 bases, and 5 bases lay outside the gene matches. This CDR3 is CASEQGGTEAFF. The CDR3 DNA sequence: TGTGCCAGCGAGCAGGGGGGAACTGAAGCTTTCTTT.

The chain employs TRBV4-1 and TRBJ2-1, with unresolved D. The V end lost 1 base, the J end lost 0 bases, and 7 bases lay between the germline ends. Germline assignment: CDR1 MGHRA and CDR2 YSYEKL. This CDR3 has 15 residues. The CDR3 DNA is TGCGCCAGCAGCCAAGGCCAGAGCTCCTACAATGAGCAGTTCTTC. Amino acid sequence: CASSQGQSSYNEQFF.

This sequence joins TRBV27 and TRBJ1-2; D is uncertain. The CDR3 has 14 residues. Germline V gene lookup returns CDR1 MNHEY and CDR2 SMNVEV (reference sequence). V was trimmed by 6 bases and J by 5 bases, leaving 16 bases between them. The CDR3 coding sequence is TGTGCCAGCAGCCCAACCCGTTGGAGATATGGCTACACCTTC. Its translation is CASSPTRWRYGYTF.

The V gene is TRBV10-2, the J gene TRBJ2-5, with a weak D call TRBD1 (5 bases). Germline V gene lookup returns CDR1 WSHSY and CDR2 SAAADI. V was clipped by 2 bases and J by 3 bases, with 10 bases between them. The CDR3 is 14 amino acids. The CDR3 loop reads CASSETGFEETQYF. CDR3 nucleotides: TGCGCCAGCAGTGAGACAGGTTTCGAAGAGACCCAGTACTTC.

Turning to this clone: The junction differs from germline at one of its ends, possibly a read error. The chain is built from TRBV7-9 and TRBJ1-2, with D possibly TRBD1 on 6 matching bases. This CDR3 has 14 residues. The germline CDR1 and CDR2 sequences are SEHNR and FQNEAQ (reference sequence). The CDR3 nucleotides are TGTGCCAGCAGCTTAGGCCAGGGGAACTATAGCTACACCTTC. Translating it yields CASSLGQGNYSYTF.

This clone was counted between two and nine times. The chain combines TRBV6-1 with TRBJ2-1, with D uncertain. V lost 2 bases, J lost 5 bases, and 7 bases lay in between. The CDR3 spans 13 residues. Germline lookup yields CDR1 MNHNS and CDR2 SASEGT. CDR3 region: CASSETRDNEQFF. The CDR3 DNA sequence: TGTGCCAGCAGTGAAACCCGGGACAATGAGCAGTTCTTC.

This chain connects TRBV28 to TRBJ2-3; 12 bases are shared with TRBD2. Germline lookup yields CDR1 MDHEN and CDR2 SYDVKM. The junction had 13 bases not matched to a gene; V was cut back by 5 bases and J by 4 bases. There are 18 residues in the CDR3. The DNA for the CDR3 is TGTGCCAGCAGTCCCAACAAAAGACTAGCGGGAGTAGCAGATACGCAGTATTTT. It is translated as CASSPNKRLAGVADTQYF.